The source of this TCR beta chain is a study of T cells in Graves' hyperthyroidism and ophthalmopathy. Germline V gene sequence: CDR1 WNHNN, CDR2 SYGVQD (reference sequence). The CDR3 contains 13 residues. With 1 base removed from V and 5 bases from J, the gap between germline ends came to 8 bases. RNA transcripts provided the source from which TCR beta CDR3 regions were amplified. Initially, a first-round RT-PCR of the TCR CDR3 employed the HTBI primer set. One entry per CDR3 protein results from TCRdb running MiXCR on the multiplex PCR reads. This sample has over 700,000 distinct CDR3 sequences; approximately 40% occur once, and the top ten carry about a third. Study-wide points: Median prediction lead before ophthalmopathy onset was 6.5 months with the model. The blood repertoire included most of the expanded thyroid clonotypes above 0.001.

Extraction of PBMCs used more than 8.5 ml of fresh peripheral blood. This clonotype was counted only a few times. Antigen specificity is unknown. The chain is built from TRBV10-1 and TRBJ1-1; the D is unclear. The specimen sequenced was blood. The TCR sequence derives from a woman in her forties with Graves' hyperthyroidism. CDR3 loop: CASSEFQGTEAFF. CDR3 bases: TGCGCCAGCAGTGAGTTCCAAGGAACTGAAGCTTTCTTT.